This T cell receptor beta chain was observed in a study of cytomegalovirus exposure and HLA in healthy donors. The study's findings and limits: Later analysis reportedly placed an Asian-associated ancestry cluster below the approximately 680-donor mean in N-insertions. Because they were indistinguishable, some V segments, including TRBV6-2 and TRBV6-3, were excluded. It was confirmed in vitro that three of the CMV-associated chains were specific for CMV antigens.

CDR1 and CDR2 (germline): MNHEY, SVGAGI. CDR3 length: 13 amino acids. The trim removed 5 bases at V and 6 bases at J, leaving 3 bases unmatched. Unrecorded immune exposure was likely among donors, who were nominally healthy when sampled. There are a few counts of this clone. Its antigen is as yet unknown. Amplification used 60 Vbeta primers and 13 Jbeta primers. Profiled with immunoSEQ multiplex PCR; TCRdb holds only in-frame clones, not every one. Of about 160,000 clones detected, around 80% appear once; the ten largest clones hold more than 1.2%. The clonotype originates from a man aged 18 to 35 in good health and CMV-seronegative. Material: PBMCs. The chain carries TRBV6-5 and TRBJ1-5; 8 bases map to TRBD1. The CDR3 protein is CASSRTGIQPQHF. The DNA of the CDR3 is TGTGCCAGCAGTCGGACAGGGATTCAGCCCCAGCATTTT.